These 25 T cell receptor beta chains share one sample of origin, sequenced in a study of blood T cell repertoires in COVID-19. Sequencing used immunoSEQ multiplex PCR; TCRdb keeps in-frame clones, though not all of them. The data show some 60,000 clones, 80% seen once. The sequenced sample consisted of peripheral blood. These receptor sequences come from a man in his sixties with acute or convalescent COVID-19.

V is TRBV10-3 and J is TRBJ1-2; tentative D call: TRBD1 (5 bases). Germline V gives CDR1 ENHRY, CDR2 SYGVKD. Trimming stripped 6 bases from V and 8 bases from J, with 16 bases between. The CDR3 sequence is 13 residues long. CDR3 nucleotides: TGTGCCATCAGGGATAATGGCAGGGAAGGCTACACCTTC. It codes for CAIRDNGREGYTF.

CDR3 nucleotides: TGTGCCAGCATCGGAGGTGGGGAATCACCCCTCCACTTT. As protein: CASIGGGESPLHF. The chain employs TRBV2 and TRBJ1-6, with D hard to call. V lost 7 bases and J lost 10, with 14 bases in between. Germline V CDR1 and CDR2: SNHLY, FYNNEI. The CDR3 is 13 amino acids.

The chain uses TRBV30 and TRBJ2-5, with D unclear. Germline-derived CDR1 and CDR2 are GTSNPN and SVGIG (reference sequence). V lost 0 bases and J lost 1, with 9 bases in between. The CDR3 runs to 14 residues. CDR3 sequence (DNA): TGTGCCTGGAGTGTACGAGGCTTCCAAGAGACCCAGTACTTC. Encoded protein: CAWSVRGFQETQYF.

This chain links TRBV3-1 (or the pseudogene TRBV3-2) with TRBJ1-2; D is unclear. Deletions cut 3 bases from V and 1 base from J, with 6 bases between. CDR1 and CDR2 (germline): LGHDT, YNNKEL (reference sequence). The CDR3 covers 13 residues. The CDR3 sequence: CASSQSHNYGYTF. Here the CDR3 DNA reads TGTGCCAGCAGCCAGAGCCATAACTATGGCTACACCTTC.

The chain recombines TRBV11-3 with TRBJ2-6; tentatively, D is TRBD2 (6 bases). Per the germline V gene, CDR1 is SGHNT and CDR2 is YENEEA. The V and J ends lost 5 bases and 3 bases respectively, with 17 bases between them. This CDR3 contains 17 residues. In DNA form, the CDR3 reads TGTGCCAGCAGCCCGAGGGTGGAGGGATTTGGGGCCAACGTCCTGACTTTC. Protein: CASSPRVEGFGANVLTF.

In the case of this clone: One junction end disagrees with the germline gene, perhaps due to a read error. The CDR3 DNA follows: TGTGCTAGCAGCTTAGGAGGGACTAGTCATGAGCAGTTCTTC. Its protein product is CASSLGGTSHEQFF. The chain uses TRBV7-7 and TRBJ2-1; TRBD2 matches 8 bases. Per the germline V gene, CDR1 is SSHAT and CDR2 is FNYEAQ (reference sequence). This CDR3 contains 14 residues.

CDR3 bases: TGTGCCAGCAGTGACGCGACAGGGTTCCACACAGATACGCAGTATTTT. Protein sequence: CASSDATGFHTDTQYF. This chain connects TRBV6-4 to TRBJ2-3; 7 positions agree with TRBD1. Trimming took 2 bases from V and 2 from J; bases not matched to a gene: 7. The length of the CDR3 is 16 residues. Germline CDR1 MRHNA, CDR2 SNTAGT.

The V call is TRBV3-1 (or the pseudogene TRBV3-2), the J call TRBJ2-7; TRBD2 might be the D (6 bases). V dropped 0 bases and J dropped 6 bases, with 12 bases sitting between them. This CDR3 comprises 14 residues. CDR1 is LGHDT and CDR2 is YNNKEL in the germline V gene (reference sequence). The CDR3 DNA sequence: TGTGCCAGCAGCCAAGACCGACTAGTCGGCGAGCAGTACTTC. It encodes CASSQDRLVGEQYF.

The count of this clone is one. The rearrangement joins TRBV28 to TRBJ1-5, with D maybe TRBD1 (6 bases). V was shortened by 2 bases and J by 3 bases, with 11 bases between the two germline ends. The CDR3 extends over 15 amino acids. In germline, CDR1 is MDHEN, CDR2 SYDVKM. The CDR3 nucleotides read TGTGCCAGCAGTTTAGGGACACCCACCAATCAGCCCCAGCATTTT. Translated, it gives CASSLGTPTNQPQHF.

The CDR3 protein is CASSHRNREEMNTEAFF. Written as DNA, the CDR3 is TGTGCCAGCTCCCATCGGAACAGGGAAGAAATGAACACTGAAGCTTTCTTT. The V call is TRBV2, the J call TRBJ1-1, with a weak D call TRBD1 (6 bases). The CDR3 contains 17 residues. Germline V gene data show CDR1 as SNHLY and CDR2 as FYNNEI. V dropped 8 bases and J dropped 0 bases, with 22 bases sitting between them.

This clone was observed once. The chain is built from TRBV27 and TRBJ2-1; TRBD1 agrees at 7 bases. Germline loops: CDR1 MNHEY, CDR2 SMNVEV (reference sequence). The CDR3 spans 14 residues. The V gene end was trimmed by 4 bases and the J gene end by 6 bases; junction bases not matched to a gene: 6. CDR3 sequence: CASSSDRAFNEQFF. The CDR3 DNA reads as TGTGCCAGCAGTTCCGACAGGGCTTTCAATGAGCAGTTCTTC.

V gene TRBV7-9 combines with J gene TRBJ1-1; D is perhaps TRBD1 (5 bases). The CDR3 is 14 amino acids. The ends were cut back, 5 bases at V and 3 bases at J, with 13 bases in the middle. Per germline, CDR1 SEHNR and CDR2 FQNEAQ (reference sequence). The DNA of the CDR3 is TGTGCCAGCAGCGCACCACAGGCCGACACTGAAGCTTTCTTT. This translates into CASSAPQADTEAFF.

The rearrangement joins TRBV27 to TRBJ1-6; D gene uncertain. The germline V gene encodes CDR1 MNHEY and CDR2 SMNVEV (reference sequence). The CDR3 covers 17 residues. The V end was cut by 3 bases, the J end by 0 bases, with 12 bases between. The CDR3: CASSLYFKSSYNSPLHF. In nucleotides, the CDR3 is TGTGCCAGCAGTTTGTACTTCAAGAGCTCCTATAATTCACCCCTCCACTTT.

This chain connects TRBV4-1 to TRBJ2-5, with 7 positions matching TRBD2. CDR1 MGHRA and CDR2 YSYEKL come from the germline V gene. This CDR3 region has 15 residues. Trimming at V came to 0 bases and at J to 5 bases, leaving 6 bases not matched to a gene. The CDR3 loop reads CASSQDASRGETQYF. The CDR3 nucleotides are TGCGCCAGCAGCCAAGATGCATCGCGGGGGGAGACCCAGTACTTC.

The V gene is TRBV7-3, the J gene TRBJ2-5; TRBD1 matches at 7 bases. Looked up from germline, CDR1 is SGHTA and CDR2 is FQGTGA. The J segment lost 5 bases and the V segment lost 6 bases, leaving 9 bases of the junction unmatched. CDR3 length: 14 residues. CDR3 coding DNA: TGTGCCAGCAGTCCTAGAGGGGGCTGGGAGACCCAGTACTTC. Its translation: CASSPRGGWETQYF.

This chain links TRBV18 with TRBJ2-7; D is undetermined. V was trimmed by 3 bases and J by 4 bases, leaving 13 bases between them. The V gene's germline CDR1 is KGHSH and CDR2 LQKENI. The CDR3 extends over 14 amino acids. The CDR3 loop is CASSPTAESYEQYF. CDR3 DNA: TGTGCCAGCTCACCTACAGCAGAGTCTTACGAGCAGTACTTC.

V usage is TRBV11-3 and J usage is TRBJ2-5; the match to TRBD2 covers 9 bases. Per the germline V gene, CDR1 is SGHNT and CDR2 is YENEEA. This CDR3 is 15 amino acids long. V trimming: 4 bases; J trimming: 5 bases; junction bases outside the gene matches: 8. The CDR3 here is CASSSYSGGEETQYF. The CDR3 bases are TGTGCCAGCAGCTCATATAGCGGGGGTGAGGAGACCCAGTACTTC.

V usage is TRBV27 and J usage is TRBJ2-5; the match to TRBD2 covers 12 bases. The CDR3 runs 16 residues. Germline-derived CDR1 and CDR2 are MNHEY and SMNVEV (reference sequence). The ends lost 5 bases at V and 4 bases at J; junction bases unmatched: 8. The CDR3 DNA follows: TGTGCCAGCAGTGGATGGACTAGCGGGGATGGAGAGACCCAGTACTTC. It specifies CASSGWTSGDGETQYF.

The chain uses TRBV5-4 and TRBJ1-2; tentative D call: TRBD1 (6 bases). The CDR3 runs to 13 residues. V lost 4 bases, J lost 4 bases, and 11 bases lay in between. The germline CDR1 and CDR2 sequences are SGHNT and YYREEE (reference sequence). The CDR3 nucleotides are TGTGCCAGCAGCCACAGGGATGGCTATGGCTACACCTTC. Its protein is CASSHRDGYGYTF.

This clone was recorded a few times. The chain employs TRBV7-9 and TRBJ2-7; D possibly corresponds to TRBD1 (6 bases). Trimming left V 8 bases short and J 1 base short, with 21 bases between. CDR3 length equals 16 residues. Germline V gene data show CDR1 as SEHNR and CDR2 as FQNEAQ (reference sequence). CDR3 in DNA: TGTGCCAGCGCGGACTTCTTGTGGACAGCTTCCTACGAGCAGTACTTC. Its protein product is CASADFLWTASYEQYF.

V gene TRBV4-1 combines with J gene TRBJ2-5; D perhaps matches TRBD1 (6 bases). This CDR3 has 14 amino acids. V was cut by 0 bases and J by 5 bases, with 10 bases left in between. Germline V gives CDR1 MGHRA, CDR2 YSYEKL. In nucleotides, the CDR3 is TGCGCCAGCAGCCAAGAGGGGGCGCGGGAGACCCAGTACTTC. Translation gives CASSQEGARETQYF.

The chain joins TRBV3-1 (or the pseudogene TRBV3-2) to TRBJ2-2; maybe TRBD1 (6 bases). Germline V CDR1 and CDR2: LGHDT, YNNKEL (reference sequence). This CDR3 is 17 amino acids long. Trimming pared 3 bases from V and 3 bases from J, leaving 17 bases between. The CDR3 spells CASSHRPRGMDTGELFF. CDR3 DNA: TGTGCCAGCAGCCACAGACCCAGGGGCATGGACACCGGGGAGCTGTTTTTT.

The CDR3 DNA follows: TGTGCCATCAGTGACGGACAGGGGAGCAATCAGCCCCAGCATTTT. Protein sequence: CAISDGQGSNQPQHF. The chain joins TRBV10-3 to TRBJ1-5; TRBD1 matches at 9 bases. Germline V gene sequence: CDR1 ENHRY, CDR2 SYGVKD. J gave up 1 base and V 3 bases, and 1 base lay outside the gene matches. This CDR3 region has 15 residues.

The chain joins TRBV28 to TRBJ2-7; 7 bases fit TRBD2. Germline V gene lookup returns CDR1 MDHEN and CDR2 SYDVKM. J was trimmed by 3 bases and V by 4 bases; bases with no gene match: 6. The CDR3 contains 14 residues. The CDR3 loop reads CASSSLRGFYEQYF. CDR3 DNA sequence: TGTGCCAGCAGTTCCTTGCGGGGGTTCTACGAGCAGTACTTC.

The CDR3 region is CASSPGQEVWQPQHF. The CDR3 DNA sequence: TGTGCCAGCAGCCCGGGACAGGAGGTGTGGCAGCCCCAGCATTTT. The chain has TRBV5-4 and TRBJ1-5, with 8 bases aligning to TRBD1. V shed 4 bases and J 7 bases; nucleotides not matched to a gene: 10. The CDR3 loop spans 15 amino acids. CDR1 and CDR2 from the germline V gene are SGHNT and YYREEE (reference sequence).